The TCR beta chain under discussion was sequenced for a study of T cells in Graves' hyperthyroidism and ophthalmopathy. Study details: Specimen type is peripheral blood, collected at initial diagnosis prior to any treatment.

Patients having uncontrolled infection, another autoimmune disease, pregnancy or lactation were not included. The authors took PBMCs from 10 ml fresh peripheral blood. This CDR3 contains 14 residues. Trimming cost V 4 bases and J 5 bases, with 14 bases left between them. CDR1 is SQVTM and CDR2 is ANQGSEA in the germline V gene. Researchers took RNA transcripts and amplified the TCR beta CDR3 regions from them. Primed by the HTBI set, a first-round RT-PCR was run on the TCR CDR3. TCRdb redid the calling of the multiplex PCR reads with MiXCR, one entry per CDR3 protein. The data show around 400,000 distinct CDR3 sequences, around 25% seen once.

The V call is TRBV29-1, the J call TRBJ2-2; D might be TRBD2 (6 bases). This TCR was sampled from a man aged 45 to 65 with Graves' hyperthyroidism. Sequencing input: blood. This chain's CDR3 is CSVGGGMGTGELFF. The CDR3 coding sequence is TGCAGCGTTGGTGGCGGGATGGGGACCGGGGAGCTGTTTTTT.